Presented here are 21 T cell receptor beta chains from one specimen sequenced in a study of blood T cell repertoires in COVID-19. Clones were read by immunoSEQ multiplex PCR, and TCRdb kept only the in-frame ones, dropping some. Of 400,000 or so clones listed, around nine tenths were seen once; the top ten hold roughly 1.6%. The sequenced material came from peripheral blood. All receptors come from a woman aged 40 to 50 with COVID-19, enrolled during active disease.

The rearrangement joins TRBV28 to TRBJ1-4; 7 bases map to TRBD1. Trimming cost V 3 bases and J 8 bases; bases outside gene matches: 12. CDR3 size: 16 residues. Per the germline V gene, CDR1 is MDHEN and CDR2 is SYDVKM. The CDR3 loop reads CASSFVGGKGLEKLFF. The CDR3 bases are TGTGCCAGCAGTTTTGTAGGGGGCAAAGGGCTGGAAAAACTGTTTTTT.

This clone was counted only a few times. V is TRBV27 and J is TRBJ2-5; 8 bases fit TRBD1. Germline V CDR1 and CDR2: MNHEY, SMNVEV (reference sequence). Trimming removed 7 bases from V and 4 bases from J; junction bases left unmatched: 11. This CDR3 region has 15 residues. The CDR3 region has the DNA TGTGCCAGCACCGACAGGGGCGACCCGGGAGAGACCCAGTACTTC. Protein product: CASTDRGDPGETQYF.

This clone was observed a few times. The chain is built from TRBV30 and TRBJ1-1, with TRBD1 matching 9 bases. Germline V lookup: CDR1 GTSNPN, CDR2 SVGIG (reference sequence). V trimming: 4 bases; J trimming: 10 bases; junction bases outside the gene matches: 13. This CDR3 comprises 14 residues. This CDR3 reads CAWNRGPGEMRAFF. For the CDR3, the DNA is TGTGCCTGGAACAGGGGGCCCGGAGAAATGCGAGCTTTCTTT.

This chain joins TRBV7-3 and TRBJ1-6; 7 bases fit TRBD1. Germline V lookup: CDR1 SGHTA, CDR2 FQGTGA. The CDR3 sequence is 14 residues long. Losses at the gene ends were 5 bases for V and 7 bases for J; bases not matched to a gene: 5. The CDR3 sequence is CASSRGQANSPLHF. CDR3 bases: TGTGCCAGCAGCCGCGGACAGGCAAATTCACCCCTCCACTTT.

V and J are TRBV7-2 and TRBJ2-7; D unclear. The CDR3 consists of 12 residues. V was cut by 1 base and J by 5 bases, with 6 bases left in between. Looked up from germline, CDR1 is SGHTA and CDR2 is FQGNSA. CDR3 nucleotides: TGTGCCAGCAGCTTAGACTACAACGAGCAGTACTTC. Its translation is CASSLDYNEQYF.

The V call is TRBV5-1, the J call TRBJ1-1; D is uncertain. The CDR3 loop spans 13 amino acids. V dropped 2 bases and J dropped 0 bases, with 5 bases sitting between them. Looked up from germline, CDR1 is SGHRS and CDR2 is YFSETQ. The CDR3 spells CASSFQMNTEAFF. In nucleotides, the CDR3 is TGCGCCAGCAGCTTCCAGATGAACACTGAAGCTTTCTTT.

The chain is built from TRBV13 and TRBJ1-1; possibly TRBD1 for D (6 bases). This CDR3 has 15 residues. CDR1 and CDR2 (germline): PRHDT, FYEKMQ (reference sequence). Between the trimmed V and J ends, which lost 8 bases and 0 bases, there was a span of 16 bases. In DNA form, the CDR3 reads TGTGCCAGCGAACTAGGGGACACCTTGAACACTGAAGCTTTCTTT. Translating gives CASELGDTLNTEAFF.

The CDR3 region has the DNA TGTGCCACCAGCAAAGGCCCCGGCCCGACAGGGCGGGCTGAAGCTTTCTTT. Translated, it gives CATSKGPGPTGRAEAFF. V gene TRBV15 combines with J gene TRBJ1-1; 7 positions agree with TRBD1. The ends lost 4 bases at V and 6 bases at J; junction bases unmatched: 17. The germline CDR1 and CDR2 sequences are LNHNV and YYDKDF (reference sequence). The CDR3 loop spans 17 amino acids.

The chain couples TRBV7-8 to TRBJ2-2, with 12 nucleotides matching TRBD1. The CDR3 has 16 residues. J was trimmed by 7 bases and V by 5 bases; bases with no gene match: 8. The germline V gene has CDR1 SGHVS and CDR2 FQNEAQ. The CDR3 DNA reads as TGTGCCAGCAGCACCGGGGACAGGGGGCAAAACGGGGAGCTGTTTTTT. It codes for CASSTGDRGQNGELFF.

The chain uses TRBV19 and TRBJ1-5; no clear D gene. CDR1 is LNHDA and CDR2 is SQIVND in the germline V gene (reference sequence). There are 14 residues in the CDR3. Trimming stripped 6 bases from V and 3 bases from J, with 12 bases between. The CDR3 protein is CASRPGLYNQPQHF. CDR3 in DNA: TGTGCCAGTAGGCCGGGGTTATACAATCAGCCCCAGCATTTT.

This clone has only a few counts. The chain combines TRBV6-5 with TRBJ1-6; a possible D gene is TRBD1 (6 bases). This CDR3 is 14 amino acids long. Germline V gene lookup returns CDR1 MNHEY and CDR2 SVGAGI. Trimming removed 4 bases at V and 14 bases at J, with 18 bases between. In DNA form, the CDR3 reads TGTGCCAGCAGTTCCTCCGGGACAAGGGGAGCCCTCCACTTT. It encodes CASSSSGTRGALHF.

The chain couples TRBV24-1 to TRBJ2-2, with 7 positions matching TRBD1. Germline loops: CDR1 KGHDR, CDR2 SFDVKD. The CDR3 is 14 amino acids. V was pared by 12 bases and J by 1 base, with 7 bases of the junction left unmatched. CDR3 in DNA: TGTGCCGCCTCGGACAGGTTGAACACCGGGGAGCTGTTTTTT. Translation gives CAASDRLNTGELFF.

This chain links TRBV11-2 with TRBJ1-6, with a possible D match to TRBD1 (5 bases). Germline assignment: CDR1 SGHAT and CDR2 FQNNGV. CDR3 length equals 14 residues. V lost 2 bases and J lost 5, with 7 bases in between. In nucleotides, the CDR3 is TGTGCCAGCAGCTTATCGACAGATAATTCACCCCTCCACTTT. Amino acid sequence: CASSLSTDNSPLHF.

The rearrangement links TRBV7-3 to TRBJ2-2; TRBD1 aligns across 10 bases. Germline CDR1 reads SGHTA; CDR2 reads FQGTGA. This CDR3 is built from 15 residues. V lost 5 bases, J lost 5 bases, and 5 bases stayed unmatched. The CDR3 nucleotides are TGTGCCAGCAGCCCTGACAGGGGGCGAACCGGGGAGCTGTTTTTT. Its translation is CASSPDRGRTGELFF.

This chain connects TRBV4-3 to TRBJ1-1; D is possibly TRBD1 (6 bases). Trimming stripped 4 bases from V and 4 bases from J, with 13 bases between. This CDR3 contains 14 residues. The germline V gene has CDR1 LGHNA and CDR2 YSLEER. CDR3 nucleotides: TGCGCCAGCAGCCTCGAAGCCAGGGGCACTGAAGCTTTCTTT. It encodes CASSLEARGTEAFF.

The V gene is TRBV24-1, the J gene TRBJ2-5, with D perhaps matching TRBD2 (5 bases). The V gene's germline CDR1 is KGHDR and CDR2 SFDVKD. Trimming removed 2 bases from V and 5 bases from J, with 11 bases in between. The CDR3 has 14 amino acids. CDR3 DNA: TGTGCCACCAGTGATTCCGGTAGGGAGGAGACCCAGTACTTC. This translates into CATSDSGREETQYF.

V gene TRBV6-2 or TRBV6-3 combines with J gene TRBJ1-5, with 7 bases aligning to TRBD1. The CDR3 runs to 16 residues. Germline trimming cut 5 bases from V and 7 bases from J; bases unmatched to any gene: 14. Per germline, CDR1 MNHEY and CDR2 SVGEGT. CDR3 in amino acids: CASSPFNRQGRQPQHF. DNA for the CDR3: TGTGCCAGCAGTCCCTTCAACCGACAGGGAAGGCAGCCCCAGCATTTT.

This clone has more than one count but fewer than ten. The CDR3 spells CASTLGGLEKLFF. The CDR3 coding sequence is TGTGCCAGTACCCTGGGGGGGCTCGAAAAACTGTTTTTT. The chain joins TRBV2 to TRBJ1-4, with D maybe TRBD1 (6 bases). The CDR3 is 13 amino acids. Trimming shortened V by 9 bases and J by 8 bases, and 16 bases separated the two germline ends. Germline CDR1 reads SNHLY; CDR2 reads FYNNEI.

This chain links TRBV6-5 with TRBJ1-1; D uncertain. This CDR3 has 12 amino acids. Trimming left V 9 bases short and J 9 bases short, with 17 bases between. Germline-derived CDR1 and CDR2 are MNHEY and SVGAGI. The DNA for the CDR3 is TGTGCCAGTCAACCGTTCGACGGGAAAGCTTTCTTT. This sequence encodes CASQPFDGKAFF.

V gene TRBV5-8 combines with J gene TRBJ2-1, with 8 bases identical to TRBD2. The CDR3 totals 15 residues. J lost 2 bases, V lost 4 bases, and 5 bases had no gene match. Per the germline V gene, CDR1 is SGHTS and CDR2 is YDEGEE. The CDR3 reads CASSLSGNPYNEQFF. The CDR3 nucleotides read TGTGCCAGCAGCCTTAGCGGGAACCCCTACAATGAGCAGTTCTTC.

The genes are TRBV4-2 and TRBJ1-4; no definite D call. V was shortened by 4 bases and J by 2 bases, with 8 bases between the two germline ends. The germline V gene has CDR1 LGHNA and CDR2 YNFKEQ. CDR3 size: 14 residues. CDR3 coding DNA: TGTGCCAGCAGCCCATGGGCGACTAATGAAAAACTGTTTTTT. Its translation: CASSPWATNEKLFF.